Below, 21 T cell receptor beta chains from the same sample are listed, as sequenced in a study of vaccination and CD4 T cells after COVID-19. The antigens these receptors bind are not known. Documented treatment: roughly 10-day PBMC culture with coronavirus spike peptide pools or control peptides (ViraFEST assay). The Oncomine TCR Beta short-read assay was what sequenced the DNA obtained from cultured CD4+ T cells. TCRdb re-called the PCR reads through MiXCR, storing one row per CDR3 protein. The profile shows approximately 7,700 distinct CDR3 sequences, approximately 60% of them singletons. The source material was CD4+ T cells from blood, cultured in vitro. Receptors originate from a human donor who had recovered from COVID-19.

The chain combines TRBV9 with TRBJ2-3; the D gene could be TRBD1 or TRBD2 (5 bases each). Germline lookup yields CDR1 SGDLS and CDR2 YYNGEE. V was trimmed by 2 bases and J by 4 bases, leaving 14 bases between them. The CDR3 length is 15 residues. CDR3 region: CASSVRDLRADTQYF. In nucleotides, the CDR3 is TGTGCCAGCAGCGTCCGGGACCTCCGGGCAGATACGCAGTATTTT.

V gene TRBV20-1 combines with J gene TRBJ2-7; TRBD1 matches at 9 bases. The CDR3 is made up of 16 amino acids. CDR1 and CDR2 from the germline V gene are DFQATT and SNEGSKA (reference sequence). Trimming took 1 base from V and 1 from J; bases not matched to a gene: 8. The CDR3 coding sequence is TGCAGTGCTAGAGTTCCCGGGACAGGGCTATCCTACGAGCAGTACTTC. Its protein product is CSARVPGTGLSYEQYF.

The rearrangement links TRBV2 to TRBJ2-5, with 7 bases identical to TRBD2. Losses at the gene ends were 7 bases for V and 2 bases for J; bases not matched to a gene: 13. CDR1 is SNHLY and CDR2 is FYNNEI in the germline V gene. The CDR3 contains 16 residues. CDR3 protein: CASKGGLGMEQETQYF. The CDR3, as DNA: TGTGCCAGCAAGGGAGGGCTCGGTATGGAGCAAGAGACCCAGTACTTC. The full variable domain, with the rest looked up from reference TRBV2 and TRBJ2-5, is EPEVTQTPSHQVTQMGQEVILRCVPISNHLYFYWYRQILGQKVEFLVSFYNNEISEKSEIFDDQFSVERPDGSNFTLKIRSTKLEDSAMYFCASKGGLGMEQETQYFGPGTRLLVL.

The rearrangement joins TRBV20-1 to TRBJ2-3; 14 bases match TRBD2. Per germline, CDR1 DFQATT and CDR2 SNEGSKA (reference sequence). The J segment lost 6 bases and the V segment lost 1 base, leaving 3 bases of the junction unmatched. This CDR3 comprises 15 residues. CDR3 region: CSARGLAGGKDTQYF. The CDR3, as DNA: TGCAGTGCTAGAGGACTAGCGGGAGGGAAGGATACGCAGTATTTT.

This clonotype was observed a handful of times. This rearrangement joins TRBV7-2 to TRBJ1-2; no definite D call. Germline CDR1 reads SGHTA; CDR2 reads FQGNSA. V lost 2 bases and J lost 4, with 8 bases in between. The CDR3 runs 13 residues. The CDR3 coding sequence is TGTGCCAGCAGCTTATTGGCCTCCTATGGCTACACCTTC. Encoded protein: CASSLLASYGYTF. Complete variable domain (other parts from reference TRBV7-2 and TRBJ1-2): GAGVSQSPSNKVTEKGKDVELRCDPISGHTALYWYRQSLGQGLEFLIYFQGNSAPDKSGLPSDRFSAERTGGSVSTLTIQRTQQEDSAVYLCASSLLASYGYTFGSGTRLTVV.

V gene TRBV18 combines with J gene TRBJ2-7; tentative D call: TRBD2 (6 bases). V was clipped by 3 bases and J by 4 bases, with 16 bases between them. The CDR3 has 15 amino acids. CDR1 KGHSH and CDR2 LQKENI come from the germline V gene. CDR3 DNA sequence: TGTGCCAGCTCACCCGGACTACGGAGGCCTTACGAGCAGTACTTC. Translation gives CASSPGLRRPYEQYF.

This clonotype was observed a few times. The V and J genes are TRBV7-9 and TRBJ1-1, with TRBD1 as a possible D gene (5 bases). Germline CDR1 and CDR2: SEHNR and FQNEAQ (reference sequence). The V gene lost 2 bases and the J gene lost 4 bases, with 8 bases spanning the gap. The CDR3 runs 13 residues. The CDR3 coding sequence is TGTGCCAGCAGCTTACAGGGTGGCACTGAAGCTTTCTTT. Residues: CASSLQGGTEAFF.

This chain links TRBV7-3 with TRBJ2-7; maybe TRBD1 (5 bases). V was cut by 1 base and J by 2 bases, with 15 bases left in between. The CDR3 is made up of 16 amino acids. CDR1 SGHTA and CDR2 FQGTGA come from the germline V gene. CDR3 nucleotide sequence: TGTGCCAGCAGCTTAAAACACAGGTGGACCACCTACGAGCAGTACTTC. Residues: CASSLKHRWTTYEQYF.

The V call is TRBV19, the J call TRBJ1-2; 10 bases agree with TRBD1. The length of the CDR3 is 11 residues. Trimming took 10 bases from V and 7 from J; bases not matched to a gene: 3. CDR1 and CDR2 from the germline V gene are LNHDA and SQIVND (reference sequence). The CDR3 loop is CATRDRGGYTF. The CDR3 DNA is TGTGCCACTAGGGACAGGGGTGGCTACACCTTC.

This clonotype was found a few times. The V call is TRBV6-2 or TRBV6-3, the J call TRBJ2-7, with 13 positions matching TRBD2. The CDR3 length is 15 residues. Germline CDR1 is MNHEY and CDR2 is SVGEGT. With 6 bases clipped from V and 3 bases from J, the junction kept 5 bases outside the gene matches. In DNA, the CDR3 is TGTGCCAGCAGACGACTAGCGGGGGGCCTCTACGAGCAGTACTTC. This translates into CASRRLAGGLYEQYF.

The chain links TRBV5-5 to TRBJ1-5, with D possibly being TRBD1 (5 bases). The CDR3 extends over 17 amino acids. Germline loops: CDR1 SGHKS, CDR2 YYEKEE (reference sequence). The ends were cut back, 0 bases at V and 0 bases at J, with 13 bases in the middle. The CDR3 region is CASSLVLGGNSNQPQHF. CDR3 DNA sequence: TGTGCCAGCAGCTTGGTATTGGGGGGGAATAGCAATCAGCCCCAGCATTTT.

The chain combines TRBV7-2 with TRBJ2-7; the D gene is possibly TRBD1 (5 bases). V was pared by 1 base and J by 2 bases, with 9 bases between. Germline V lookup: CDR1 SGHTA, CDR2 FQGNSA. This CDR3 comprises 14 residues. The CDR3 sequence: CASSLGRVPYEQYF. The CDR3 DNA sequence: TGTGCCAGCAGCTTAGGCAGGGTCCCCTACGAGCAGTACTTC.

The chain recombines TRBV20-1 with TRBJ2-5; TRBD2 aligns across 11 bases. Per the germline V gene, CDR1 is DFQATT and CDR2 is SNEGSKA (reference sequence). The CDR3 is 17 residues long. V gave up 3 bases and J gave up 5 bases; unmatched junction bases: 14. CDR3 protein: CSASGGTSGSLGETQYF. The DNA of the CDR3 is TGCAGTGCTAGCGGGGGCACTAGCGGGAGTCTCGGGGAGACCCAGTACTTC.

The V and J genes are TRBV12-3 or TRBV12-4 and TRBJ1-1; D is ambiguous. V shed 2 bases and J shed 6 bases, with 10 bases lying between them. The CDR3 contains 13 residues. CDR3 sequence reads: CASSLMRESEAFF. The CDR3 nucleotides read TGTGCCAGCAGTTTAATGAGGGAATCTGAAGCTTTCTTT.

This clonotype was seen only a few times. V gene TRBV2 combines with J gene TRBJ1-5; D unclear. The CDR3 length is 13 residues. Trimming cost V 4 bases and J 2 bases, with 6 bases left between them. The germline gives CDR1 SNHLY, CDR2 FYNNEI. The CDR3 protein is CASSGGGNQPQHF. The CDR3 nucleotides read TGTGCCAGCAGTGGGGGAGGCAATCAGCCCCAGCATTTT.

The chain is built from TRBV19 and TRBJ2-5; 9 bases fit TRBD2. Germline loops: CDR1 LNHDA, CDR2 SQIVND (reference sequence). V lost 4 bases to trimming and J lost 1 base; unmatched junction nucleotides: 13. CDR3 size: 18 residues. CDR3: CASSTTTVRLAAQETQYF. CDR3 DNA: TGTGCCAGTAGTACGACGACTGTAAGACTAGCGGCCCAAGAGACCCAGTACTTC.

This CDR3 reads CASRVGSGANVLTF. CDR3 nucleotide sequence: TGTGCCAGCAGAGTCGGTTCTGGGGCCAACGTCCTGACTTTC. The rearrangement uses TRBV6-1 and TRBJ2-6; D unclear. Germline lookup yields CDR1 MNHNS and CDR2 SASEGT. CDR3 length: 14 amino acids. Trimming shortened V by 6 bases and J by 1 base, and 7 bases separated the two germline ends.

The chain links TRBV2 to TRBJ1-2, with 8 bases identical to TRBD1. The CDR3 contains 13 residues. Germline lookup yields CDR1 SNHLY and CDR2 FYNNEI. V gave up 7 bases and J gave up 4 bases; unmatched junction bases: 5. CDR3 sequence: CASNPTGVYGYTF. In DNA form, the CDR3 reads TGTGCCAGCAATCCGACAGGGGTCTATGGCTACACCTTC.

The chain joins TRBV7-9 to TRBJ2-3; 8 nucleotides align to TRBD2. The CDR3 is 18 amino acids. The germline CDR1 and CDR2 sequences are SEHNR and FQNEAQ (reference sequence). Trimming at V came to 2 bases and at J to 0 bases, leaving 10 bases not matched to a gene. This CDR3 is CASSLIIAGTYSTDTQYF. The CDR3 region has the DNA TGTGCCAGCAGCTTAATTATAGCGGGGACATATAGCACAGATACGCAGTATTTT.

This clonotype was found a few times. CDR3 in DNA: TGCAGTGCTAAACTAGCGGGGGTCACAGATACGCAGTATTTT. Protein sequence: CSAKLAGVTDTQYF. The chain employs TRBV20-1 and TRBJ2-3; 11 nucleotides agree with TRBD2. The CDR3 is made up of 14 amino acids. V lost 4 bases and J lost 2; bases outside the gene matches: 2. Germline-derived CDR1 and CDR2 are DFQATT and SNEGSKA (reference sequence).

This clonotype was picked up a small number of times. The chain recombines TRBV15 with TRBJ2-5; a weak D match, TRBD1 (6 bases). Trimming shortened V by 3 bases and J by 5 bases, and 25 bases separated the two germline ends. CDR1 is LNHNV and CDR2 is YYDKDF in the germline V gene (reference sequence). The CDR3 runs 18 residues. The CDR3 loop reads CATSRTGRFGGEMETQYF. The CDR3 DNA is TGTGCCACCAGCAGGACGGGGCGGTTTGGGGGCGAAATGGAGACCCAGTACTTC. Full variable domain (missing parts from reference TRBV15 and TRBJ2-5): DAMVIQNPRYQVTQFGKPVTLSCSQTLNHNVMYWYQQKSSQAPKLLFHYYDKDFNNEADTPDNFQSRRPNTSFCFLDIRSPGLGDTAMYLCATSRTGRFGGEMETQYFGPGTRLLVL.